These 19 T cell receptor beta chains share one sample of origin, sequenced in a study of blood T cell repertoires in COVID-19. Sequenced by immunoSEQ multiplex PCR; TCRdb stores in-frame clones only, minus some. In the table there are 140,000 to 150,000 clones, roughly 87% of which are singletons. The sample comprised peripheral blood. The source of these receptors is a woman in her forties or fifties with acute or convalescent COVID-19.

Here the CDR3 DNA reads TGTGCCAGCAGCCTACACCGAGGGACAGGGATCGCAGATACGCAGTATTTT. Its protein is CASSLHRGTGIADTQYF. J is TRBJ2-3 and V is TRBV14; 9 bases fit TRBD1. Looked up from germline, CDR1 is SGHDN and CDR2 is FVKESK. After removal of 4 bases from V and 4 bases from J, the junction contained 12 bases not matched to a gene. CDR3 length: 17 residues. The whole variable domain, filled in from reference TRBV14 and TRBJ2-3, reads EAGVTQFPSHSVIEKGQTVTLRCDPISGHDNLYWYRRVMGKEIKFLLHFVKESKQDESGMPNNRFLAERTGGTYSTLKVQPAELEDSGVYFCASSLHRGTGIADTQYFGPGTRLTVL.

This clone was seen once. This CDR3 is CASSGTDRVWTEAFF. The CDR3 nucleotides read TGTGCCAGTAGTGGAACCGACAGGGTCTGGACTGAAGCTTTCTTT. This chain connects TRBV19 to TRBJ1-1, with 7 positions matching TRBD1. CDR1 is LNHDA and CDR2 is SQIVND in the germline V gene (reference sequence). After removal of 5 bases from V and 5 bases from J, the junction contained 11 bases not matched to a gene. The CDR3 totals 15 residues. Combining the CDR3 with reference TRBV19 and TRBJ1-1 gives the whole variable domain DGGITQSPKYLFRKEGQNVTLSCEQNLNHDAMYWYRQDPGQGLRLIYYSQIVNDFQKGDIAEGYSVSREKKESFPLTVTSAQKNPTAFYLCASSGTDRVWTEAFFGQGTRLTVV.

V is TRBV5-1 and J is TRBJ2-3; 7 positions agree with TRBD2. The V segment lost 1 base and the J segment 2 bases; nucleotides outside the gene matches: 4. This CDR3 is built from 15 residues. The V gene's germline CDR1 is SGHRS and CDR2 YFSETQ. The CDR3 sequence: CASSLNSGATDTQYF. In DNA form, the CDR3 reads TGCGCCAGCAGCTTGAACAGCGGGGCCACAGATACGCAGTATTTT.

In this sample, this clone turned up once. This sequence joins TRBV29-1 and TRBJ2-1; no clear D. The CDR3 is 12 amino acids. Trimming shortened V by 4 bases and J by 8 bases, and 12 bases separated the two germline ends. Germline CDR1 reads SQVTM; CDR2 reads ANQGSEA. In nucleotides, the CDR3 is TGCAGCGTTGCTCACCCACGGGATGAGCAGTTCTTC. Protein product: CSVAHPRDEQFF.

The V gene is TRBV18, the J gene TRBJ1-1, with 8 nucleotides matching TRBD1. CDR3 length equals 13 residues. The germline V gene encodes CDR1 KGHSH and CDR2 LQKENI. Trimming took 6 bases from V and 6 from J; bases not matched to a gene: 6. DNA for the CDR3: TGTGCCAGCTCCCAAACAGGGGGTTCTGAAGCTTTCTTT. Amino acid sequence: CASSQTGGSEAFF.

CDR3 sequence (DNA): TGTGCCAGCAGCTTAGCAGGGGGCGAAGCTTTCTTT. This gives the protein CASSLAGGEAFF. The J gene is TRBJ1-1, the V gene TRBV11-2, with TRBD1 identical over 8 bases. Looked up from germline, CDR1 is SGHAT and CDR2 is FQNNGV. V lost 1 base to trimming and J lost 8 bases; unmatched junction nucleotides: 0. The length of the CDR3 is 12 residues.

The J gene is TRBJ2-3, the V gene TRBV5-4; TRBD1 matches at 7 bases. Trimming cost V 5 bases and J 2 bases; bases outside gene matches: 8. The length of the CDR3 is 15 residues. Germline V lookup: CDR1 SGHNT, CDR2 YYREEE (reference sequence). The CDR3 region is CASRTGQSFTDTQYF. CDR3 sequence (DNA): TGTGCCAGCAGGACGGGACAGTCTTTCACAGATACGCAGTATTTT. The full variable domain, with the rest looked up from reference TRBV5-4 and TRBJ2-3, is ETGVTQSPTHLIKTRGQQVTLRCSSQSGHNTVSWYQQALGQGPQFIFQYYREEENGRGNFPPRFSGLQFPNYSSELNVNALELDDSALYLCASRTGQSFTDTQYFGPGTRLTVL.

The chain joins TRBV12-3 or TRBV12-4 to TRBJ1-2; 10 nucleotides align to TRBD1. CDR3 length: 11 amino acids. Trimming removed 6 bases from V and 13 bases from J; junction bases left unmatched: 5. The CDR3 region has the DNA TGTGCCAGCAGCCGACAGGGGGCTTGCACCTTC. Residues: CASSRQGACTF.

This clone appeared a few times. The CDR3 reads CASSEWQGSSYEQYF. The CDR3 region has the DNA TGTGCCAGCAGTGAATGGCAGGGAAGCTCCTACGAGCAGTACTTC. The chain is built from TRBV2 and TRBJ2-7, with D tentatively TRBD1 (5 bases). Germline CDR1 reads SNHLY; CDR2 reads FYNNEI. Trimming shortened V by 2 bases and J by 0 bases, and 11 bases separated the two germline ends. This CDR3 contains 15 residues. The full variable domain, rest sourced from reference TRBV2 and TRBJ2-7, is EPEVTQTPSHQVTQMGQEVILRCVPISNHLYFYWYRQILGQKVEFLVSFYNNEISEKSEIFDDQFSVERPDGSNFTLKIRSTKLEDSAMYFCASSEWQGSSYEQYFGPGTRLTVT.

This chain uses TRBV7-3 with TRBJ2-3; TRBD2 agrees at 7 bases. CDR1 is SGHTA, CDR2 FQGTGA, per germline. The V segment lost 2 bases and the J segment 2 bases; nucleotides outside the gene matches: 7. This CDR3 has 16 amino acids. The CDR3 region has the DNA TGTGCCAGCAGCTTAGCAGGGAGGGAGAACACAGATACGCAGTATTTT. It codes for CASSLAGRENTDTQYF.

V usage is TRBV3-1 (or the pseudogene TRBV3-2) and J usage is TRBJ2-3, with D perhaps matching TRBD1 (5 bases). CDR1 and CDR2 from the germline V gene are LGHDT and YNNKEL (reference sequence). The CDR3 extends over 12 amino acids. With 3 bases removed from V and 4 bases from J, the gap between germline ends came to 5 bases. The CDR3 loop reads CASSQGPDTQYF. CDR3 nucleotide sequence: TGTGCCAGCAGCCAGGGGCCAGATACGCAGTATTTT.

The V call is TRBV2, the J call TRBJ2-7; 13 bases map to TRBD2. V shed 8 bases and J 0 bases; nucleotides not matched to a gene: 7. The CDR3 spans 16 residues. Germline V gene lookup returns CDR1 SNHLY and CDR2 FYNNEI. This chain's CDR3 is CASRTSGGLRSYEQYF. The CDR3 DNA reads TGTGCCAGCCGGACTAGCGGGGGTCTCCGCTCCTACGAGCAGTACTTC.

This clone showed up just once. The chain recombines TRBV5-1 with TRBJ1-2; 10 bases fit TRBD1. Germline V gene data show CDR1 as SGHRS and CDR2 as YFSETQ. The J segment lost 6 bases and the V segment lost 3 bases, leaving 2 bases of the junction unmatched. The CDR3 has 13 amino acids. DNA for the CDR3: TGCGCCAGCAGCTGGGGGACAGGGGATGGCTACACCTTC. Its protein product is CASSWGTGDGYTF. Looking up the rest from reference TRBV5-1 and TRBJ1-2 gives the full variable domain: KAGVTQTPRYLIKTRGQQVTLSCSPISGHRSVSWYQQTPGQGLQFLFEYFSETQRNKGNFPGRFSGRQFSNSRSEMNVSTLELGDSALYLCASSWGTGDGYTFGSGTRLTVV.

V is TRBV3-1 (or the pseudogene TRBV3-2) and J is TRBJ1-2; tentatively, D is TRBD1 (6 bases). This CDR3 spans 16 amino acids. Germline V gene sequence: CDR1 LGHDT, CDR2 YNNKEL (reference sequence). V lost 0 bases and J 7 bases, leaving 18 bases between the germline ends. The CDR3 coding sequence is TGTGCCAGCAGCCAAGAAGAGTCTCTAGGGGGGGGTGGCTACACCTTC. Protein product: CASSQEESLGGGGYTF.

This clone is a singleton in its sample. This rearrangement joins TRBV10-1 to TRBJ2-1; D remains unclear. Germline V gene sequence: CDR1 WNHNN, CDR2 SYGVQD (reference sequence). V gave up 0 bases and J gave up 0 bases, with 9 bases separating them. The CDR3 is 16 amino acids. CDR3 residues: CASSESLPGSYNEQFF. The CDR3 nucleotides read TGCGCCAGCAGTGAGTCCTTACCGGGCTCCTACAATGAGCAGTTCTTC.

The J gene is TRBJ1-4, the V gene TRBV2; D may be TRBD1 (6 bases). V gave up 4 bases and J gave up 2 bases, with 11 bases separating them. The germline gives CDR1 SNHLY, CDR2 FYNNEI. CDR3 length: 15 amino acids. The CDR3 coding sequence is TGTGCCAGCAGTGTTTTCAGGGGCACTAATGAAAAACTGTTTTTT. Translated, it gives CASSVFRGTNEKLFF. Full variable domain (outside the CDR3, taken from reference TRBV2 and TRBJ1-4): EPEVTQTPSHQVTQMGQEVILRCVPISNHLYFYWYRQILGQKVEFLVSFYNNEISEKSEIFDDQFSVERPDGSNFTLKIRSTKLEDSAMYFCASSVFRGTNEKLFFGSGTQLSVL.

The chain combines TRBV9 with TRBJ1-1; D not certain. V was trimmed by 4 bases and J by 5 bases, leaving 9 bases between them. The CDR3 length is 12 residues. Germline assignment: CDR1 SGDLS and CDR2 YYNGEE. This CDR3 reads CASSSSRTEAFF. The CDR3, as DNA: TGTGCCAGCAGCTCGTCGAGGACTGAAGCTTTCTTT. Full variable domain (missing parts from reference TRBV9 and TRBJ1-1): DSGVTQTPKHLITATGQRVTLRCSPRSGDLSVYWYQQSLDQGLQFLIQYYNGEERAKGNILERFSAQQFPDLHSELNLSSLELGDSALYFCASSSSRTEAFFGQGTRLTVV.

The CDR3 region has the DNA TGTGCCAGTAGTTCTCGGACTAGCGGGAGGGGAGGCAATGAGCAGTTCTTC. Protein: CASSSRTSGRGGNEQFF. The rearrangement uses TRBV19 and TRBJ2-1, with 15 positions matching TRBD2. Unmatched junction bases numbered 8, after V lost 5 bases and J lost 6 bases. The length of the CDR3 is 17 residues. Germline V gene sequence: CDR1 LNHDA, CDR2 SQIVND (reference sequence).

V usage is TRBV3-1 (or the pseudogene TRBV3-2) and J usage is TRBJ1-1; D not resolved. CDR3 length equals 13 residues. In germline, CDR1 is LGHDT, CDR2 YNNKEL (reference sequence). V was cut by 4 bases and J by 8 bases, with 14 bases left in between. CDR3 in DNA: TGTGCCAGCAGCCTCCTCGGTTCACCCGAAGCTTTCTTT. This translates into CASSLLGSPEAFF.